This paragraph reports one T cell receptor beta chain. Its antigen is unidentified. V dropped 0 bases and J dropped 2 bases, with 18 bases sitting between them. CDR1 and CDR2 (germline): GTSNPN, SVGIG (reference sequence). The CDR3 extends over 17 amino acids. TCR alpha and TCR beta cDNA libraries with sample barcodes and UMIs came from 5'RACE using constant-segment primers. TCRdb re-derived calls from the 5' RACE reads in MiXCR, one entry per CDR3 protein. The top ten clones hold about a fifth of a sample with about 360,000 distinct CDR3 sequences, about an eighth of them seen once. The data were taken from a study of T-cell memory formation after mild COVID-19. Study results and caveats: Mostly located in CM and EM were contracting CD4+ clones, with contracting CD8+ clones located in EMRA. Pre-infection memory harbored some responding clones, suggesting cross-reactive memory joined. Among clones contracting day 15 to 85, CD4/CD8 was balanced, whereas later expanders leaned CD4+.

The specimen was PBMCs or a T cell subset sorted from them (not recorded which). The TCR comes from a young man who had mild COVID-19 (a few samples of this study predate the infection). Cell type and time point are not known. V and J are TRBV30 and TRBJ2-3, with D possibly matching TRBD1 (5 bases). The CDR3 DNA reads as TGTGCCTGGAGTGTAGTGTGGGGCCGGGCCGTCACAGATACGCAGTATTTT. It encodes CAWSVVWGRAVTDTQYF.